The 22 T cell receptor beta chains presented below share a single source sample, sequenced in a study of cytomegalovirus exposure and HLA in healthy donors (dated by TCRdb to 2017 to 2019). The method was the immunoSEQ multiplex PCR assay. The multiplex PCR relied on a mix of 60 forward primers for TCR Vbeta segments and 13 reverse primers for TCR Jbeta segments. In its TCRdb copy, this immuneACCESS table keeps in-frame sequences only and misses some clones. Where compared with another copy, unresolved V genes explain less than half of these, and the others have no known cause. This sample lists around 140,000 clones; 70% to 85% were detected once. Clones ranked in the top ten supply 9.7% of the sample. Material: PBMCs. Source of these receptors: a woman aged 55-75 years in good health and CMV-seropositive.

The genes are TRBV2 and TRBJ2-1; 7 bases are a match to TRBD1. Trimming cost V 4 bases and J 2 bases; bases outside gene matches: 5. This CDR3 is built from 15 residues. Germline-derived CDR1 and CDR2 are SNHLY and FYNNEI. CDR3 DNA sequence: TGTGCCAGCAGTGTTTCGACAGGGCCCTACAATGAGCAGTTCTTC. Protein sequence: CASSVSTGPYNEQFF.

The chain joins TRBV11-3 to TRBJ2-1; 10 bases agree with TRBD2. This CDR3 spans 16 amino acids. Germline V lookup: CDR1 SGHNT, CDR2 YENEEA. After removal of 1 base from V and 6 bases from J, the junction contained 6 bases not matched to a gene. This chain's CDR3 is CASSLGASGSINEQFF. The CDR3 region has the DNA TGTGCCAGCAGCTTAGGGGCTAGCGGGAGTATCAATGAGCAGTTCTTC. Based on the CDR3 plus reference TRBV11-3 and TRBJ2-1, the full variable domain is EAGVVQSPRYKIIEKKQPVAFWCNPISGHNTLYWYLQNLGQGPELLIRYENEEAVDDSQLPKDRFSAERLKGVDSTLKIQPAELGDSAVYLCASSLGASGSINEQFFGPGTRLTVL.

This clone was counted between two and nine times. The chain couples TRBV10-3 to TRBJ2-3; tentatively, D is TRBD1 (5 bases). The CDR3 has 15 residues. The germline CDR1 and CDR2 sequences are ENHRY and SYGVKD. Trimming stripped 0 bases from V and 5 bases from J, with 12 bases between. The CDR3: CAISESLGQGDTQYF. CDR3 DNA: TGTGCCATCAGTGAGTCTCTGGGGCAAGGAGATACGCAGTATTTT.

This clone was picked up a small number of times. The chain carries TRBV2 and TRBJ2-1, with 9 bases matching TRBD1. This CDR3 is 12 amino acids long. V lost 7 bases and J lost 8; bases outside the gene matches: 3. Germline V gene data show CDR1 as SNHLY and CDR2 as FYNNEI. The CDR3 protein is CASTTGGHEQFF. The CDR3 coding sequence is TGTGCCAGCACTACAGGGGGCCATGAGCAGTTCTTC.

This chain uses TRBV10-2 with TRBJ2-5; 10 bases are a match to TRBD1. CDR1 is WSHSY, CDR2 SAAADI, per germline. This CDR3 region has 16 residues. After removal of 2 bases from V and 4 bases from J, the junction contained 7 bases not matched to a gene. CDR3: CASSEAGQGRGETQYF. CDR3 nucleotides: TGCGCCAGCAGTGAGGCGGGACAGGGGAGGGGAGAGACCCAGTACTTC.

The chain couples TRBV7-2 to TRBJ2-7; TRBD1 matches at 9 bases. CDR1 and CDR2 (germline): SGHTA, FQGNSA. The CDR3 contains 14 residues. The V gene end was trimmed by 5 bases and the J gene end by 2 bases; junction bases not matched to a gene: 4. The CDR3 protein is CASSGGTGTYEQYV. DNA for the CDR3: TGTGCCAGCAGCGGGGGGACAGGGACCTACGAGCAGTACGTC.

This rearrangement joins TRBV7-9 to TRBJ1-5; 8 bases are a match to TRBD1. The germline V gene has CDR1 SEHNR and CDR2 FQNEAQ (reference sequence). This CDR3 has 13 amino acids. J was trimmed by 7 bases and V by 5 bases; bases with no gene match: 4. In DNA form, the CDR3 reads TGTGCCAGCAGCCAAGGACAGGGACAGCCCCAGCATTTT. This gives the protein CASSQGQGQPQHF.

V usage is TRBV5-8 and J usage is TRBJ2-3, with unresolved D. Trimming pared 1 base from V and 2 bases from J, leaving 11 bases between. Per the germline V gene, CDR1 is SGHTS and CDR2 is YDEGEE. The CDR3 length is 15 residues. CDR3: CASSLLLVATDTQYF. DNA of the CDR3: TGTGCCAGCAGCTTGCTGTTGGTGGCCACAGATACGCAGTATTTT. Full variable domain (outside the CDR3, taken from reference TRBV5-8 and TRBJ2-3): EAGVTQSPTHLIKTRGQQATLRCSPISGHTSVYWYQQALGLGLQFLLWYDEGEERNRGNFPPRFSGRQFPNYSSELNVNALELEDSALYLCASSLLLVATDTQYFGPGTRLTVL.

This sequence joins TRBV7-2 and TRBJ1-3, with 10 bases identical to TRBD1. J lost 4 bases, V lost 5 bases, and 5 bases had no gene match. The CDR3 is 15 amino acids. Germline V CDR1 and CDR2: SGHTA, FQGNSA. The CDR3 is CASSETGGRGNTIYF. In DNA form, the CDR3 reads TGTGCCAGCAGCGAGACAGGGGGCAGGGGAAACACCATATATTTT.

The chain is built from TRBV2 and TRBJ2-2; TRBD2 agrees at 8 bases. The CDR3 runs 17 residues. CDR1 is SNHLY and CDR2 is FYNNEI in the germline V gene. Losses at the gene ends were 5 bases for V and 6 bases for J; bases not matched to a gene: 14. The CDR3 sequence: CASSPGTRAVDAGELFF. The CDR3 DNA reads TGTGCCAGCAGTCCCGGGACTAGGGCGGTTGACGCCGGGGAGCTGTTTTTT.

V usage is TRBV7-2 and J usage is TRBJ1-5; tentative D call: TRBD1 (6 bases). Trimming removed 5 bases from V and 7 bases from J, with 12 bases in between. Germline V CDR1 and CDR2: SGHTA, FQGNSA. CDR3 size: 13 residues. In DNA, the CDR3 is TGTGCCAGCAGCCCACAGGGTGCGCAGCCCCAGCATTTT. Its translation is CASSPQGAQPQHF.

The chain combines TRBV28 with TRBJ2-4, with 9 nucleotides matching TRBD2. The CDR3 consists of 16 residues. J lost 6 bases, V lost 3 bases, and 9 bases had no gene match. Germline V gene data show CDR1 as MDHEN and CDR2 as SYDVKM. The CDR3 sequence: CASSFVTSGLGNIQYF. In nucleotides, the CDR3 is TGTGCCAGCAGTTTCGTGACTAGCGGACTGGGAAACATTCAGTACTTC.

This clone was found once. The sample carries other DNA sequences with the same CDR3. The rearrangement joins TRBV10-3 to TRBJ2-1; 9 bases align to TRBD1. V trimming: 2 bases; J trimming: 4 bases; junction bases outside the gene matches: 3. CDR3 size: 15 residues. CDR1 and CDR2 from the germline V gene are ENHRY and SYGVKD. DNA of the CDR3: TGTGCCATCAGTGAGGGACAGGGGATATACAATGAGCAGTTCTTC. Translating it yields CAISEGQGIYNEQFF.

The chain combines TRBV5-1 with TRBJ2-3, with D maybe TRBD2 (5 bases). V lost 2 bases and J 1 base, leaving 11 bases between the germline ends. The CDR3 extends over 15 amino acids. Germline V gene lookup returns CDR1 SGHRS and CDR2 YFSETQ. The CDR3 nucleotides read TGCGCCAGCAGCTTTATGGACGGGGGCACAGATACGCAGTATTTT. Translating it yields CASSFMDGGTDTQYF.

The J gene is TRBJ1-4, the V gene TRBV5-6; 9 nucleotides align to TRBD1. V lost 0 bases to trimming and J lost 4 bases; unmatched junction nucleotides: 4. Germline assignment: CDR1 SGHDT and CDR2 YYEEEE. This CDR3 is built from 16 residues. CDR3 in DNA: TGTGCCAGCAGCTTGGTGGGACAGGGCTTTAATGAAAAACTGTTTTTT. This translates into CASSLVGQGFNEKLFF.

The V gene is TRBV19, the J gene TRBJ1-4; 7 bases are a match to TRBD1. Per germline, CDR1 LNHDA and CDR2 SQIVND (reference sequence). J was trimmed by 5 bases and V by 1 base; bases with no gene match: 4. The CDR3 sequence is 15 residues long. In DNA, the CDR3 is TGTGCCAGTAGTATAGGGGACAGCAAGAATGAAAAACTGTTTTTT. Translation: CASSIGDSKNEKLFF.

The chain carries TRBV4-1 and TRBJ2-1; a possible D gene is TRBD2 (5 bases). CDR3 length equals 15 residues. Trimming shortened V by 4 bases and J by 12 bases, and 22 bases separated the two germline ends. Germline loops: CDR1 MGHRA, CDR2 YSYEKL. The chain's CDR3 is CASSREPFSTTGQFF. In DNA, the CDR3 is TGCGCCAGCAGCCGGGAGCCGTTCTCAACTACCGGGCAGTTCTTC.

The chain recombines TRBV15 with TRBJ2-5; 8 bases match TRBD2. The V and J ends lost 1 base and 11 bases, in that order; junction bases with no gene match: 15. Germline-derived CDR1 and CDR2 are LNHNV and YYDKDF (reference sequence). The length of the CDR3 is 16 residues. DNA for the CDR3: TGTGCCACCAGCAGAGGGATAGCGGGACCTCTGGGAGAGCAGTACTTC. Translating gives CATSRGIAGPLGEQYF.

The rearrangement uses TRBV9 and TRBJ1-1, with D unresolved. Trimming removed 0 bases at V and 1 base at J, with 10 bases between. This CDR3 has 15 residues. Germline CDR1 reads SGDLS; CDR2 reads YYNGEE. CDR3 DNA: TGTGCCAGCAGCGTAGGGTGGGCACCGAACACTGAAGCTTTCTTT. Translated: CASSVGWAPNTEAFF.

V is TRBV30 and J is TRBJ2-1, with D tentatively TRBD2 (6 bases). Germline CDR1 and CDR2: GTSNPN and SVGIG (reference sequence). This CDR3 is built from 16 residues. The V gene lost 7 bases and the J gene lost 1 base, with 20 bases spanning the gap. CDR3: CASRGSIIRSYNEQFF. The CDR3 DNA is TGTGCCTCCCGGGGGAGTATAATTCGATCCTACAATGAGCAGTTCTTC.

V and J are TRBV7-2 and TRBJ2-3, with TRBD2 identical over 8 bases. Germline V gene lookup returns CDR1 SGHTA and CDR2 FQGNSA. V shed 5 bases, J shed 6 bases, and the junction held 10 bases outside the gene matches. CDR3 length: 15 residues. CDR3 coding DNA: TGTGCCAGCAGCGAGAGGGGCGGGAGGTCTGATACGCAGTATTTT. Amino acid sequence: CASSERGGRSDTQYF.

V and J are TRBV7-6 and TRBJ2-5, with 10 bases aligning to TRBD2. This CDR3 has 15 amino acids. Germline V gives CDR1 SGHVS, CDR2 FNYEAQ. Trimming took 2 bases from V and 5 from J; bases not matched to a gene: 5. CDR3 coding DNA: TGTGCCAGCAGCTTAAGCGGGAGGGCGGCTGAGACCCAGTACTTC. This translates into CASSLSGRAAETQYF.